This TCR beta chain was found in a study of technical replicates of blood from a few donors. Sequencing used immunoSEQ multiplex PCR; TCRdb keeps in-frame clones, though not all of them. The table includes roughly 57,000 clones, roughly 96% detected once. Germline V CDR1 and CDR2: SGHTA, FQGTGA. V was cut by 1 base and J by 5 bases, with 15 bases left in between. This CDR3 is built from 15 residues. This TCR came from a human donor in good health. Some clones in this sample may be carry-over from other donors' samples. The genes are TRBV7-3 and TRBJ2-7, with D perhaps TRBD1 (7 bases). The sample taken for sequencing was PBMCs. This chain's CDR3 is CASSLSGGGGDEQYF. CDR3 bases: TGTGCCAGCAGCTTAAGTGGTGGAGGGGGCGACGAGCAGTACTTC.